This T cell receptor (beta chain) stems from a study of T cells in Graves' hyperthyroidism and ophthalmopathy (dated 2019 in TCRdb). Broadly, across the study: Peripheral blood samples were taken at the time of initial diagnosis, prior to any treatment. Prospective prediction of ophthalmopathy was tested in an independent validation cohort consisting of about 20 hyperthyroidism patients and 15 or so patients who later progressed to ophthalmopathy. The approximately 97 discovery patients were randomly divided into training and test sets at a 7:3 ratio. The study also compared thyroid tissue and blood T-cell repertoires from 6 or 7 Graves' hyperthyroidism patients. Following sampling, methimazole starting at 30 mg daily was given to hyperthyroidism patients, and high-dose intravenous methylprednisolone was given to ophthalmopathy patients. The paper reports TCR Vbeta CDR3 sequencing of approximately 140 peripheral blood samples: approximately 41 ophthalmopathy, about 75 hyperthyroidism and approximately 17 progressor patients. TCR V-J signatures able to tell the groups apart were searched for in a discovery cohort of 90 to 100 patients, of whom 40 to 45 had Graves' ophthalmopathy and 57 had stable Graves' hyperthyroidism. Broader findings and caveats from the paper: Ophthalmopathy was separated from stable hyperthyroidism by a 13 V-J signature model, with 85% to 90% sensitivity and approximately 81% specificity obtained in cross-validation and 80%/75% obtained in testing. Most expanded thyroid clonotypes (frequency above 0.001) were also found in blood, which suggests that blood repertoires may mirror thyroid immune responses. No statistical method was used to fix the sample size in advance, and group allocation was not hidden from the investigators. In validation, the model predicted progression to ophthalmopathy with around 71% sensitivity and 72% to 75% specificity, a median of approximately 6.5 months before onset.

Hyperthyroidism patients were newly diagnosed, with disease duration under 2 months, and aged 18 to 65 years. Exclusion was applied to patients with uncontrolled infections, other autoimmune diseases, pregnancy or lactation. Diagnoses were established on the basis of clinical symptoms, serum thyroxine and TRAb, thyroid ultrasound, and orbital computed tomography. For progressor patients, blood was drawn at the first diagnosis of hyperthyroidism, before any ophthalmopathy symptoms had appeared. PBMCs were isolated from about 9.2 ml of fresh peripheral blood by Ficoll-Paque density gradient centrifugation. Progressor patients were initially diagnosed with Graves' hyperthyroidism and developed ophthalmopathy during follow-up. Total RNA was extracted using Trizol reagent, and RNA quality was assessed on an Agilent 2100 Bioanalyzer. Note on this clonotype: What this receptor recognizes is not known. The sample holds no much larger clone one base away, and base qualities are not on file.

From cysteine to phenylalanine, the CDR3 is 14 amino acids long. CDR3 DNA is the only sequence kept; it has 42 bases, read in frame from the first base. The germline V gene (reference sequence) sets CDR1 to SGHKS and CDR2 to YYEKEE. Germline trimming: 4 bases from V, 7 bases from J; junction bases outside gene matches: 4. TCR beta CDR3 regions were amplified from RNA transcripts. The TCR CDR3 was subjected to a first round of RT-PCR using the HTBI primer set and the Qiagen OneStep RT-PCR kit. The libraries were constructed in a second round of multiplex PCR and then size-selected and purified. Paired-end sequencing of the libraries was performed with 100 bp reads on an Illumina HiSeq2000. In the source study's methods: SOAPnuke was used to process the raw data, with reads discarded if the reads contained adapters or uncalled bases, had a mean Phred below 15, or lacked an exact constant-primer or identifier match. High-quality paired reads were merged using COPE v1.2.5, and each unique nucleotide sequence was defined as a clonotype. Clonotypes were aligned to IMGT TRBV, TRBD and TRBJ reference segments using MiTCR v1.1. The analysis included only V-J combinations with a frequency above 0.0001, which together covered approximately 99% of the repertoires. The TCS score was defined as F50 (clonal expansion) divided by E x V (chaos), with BLOSUM62-based TCRdist calculated between CDR3 peptides within each V-J. Welch's t-statistics and random forest reduced approximately 520 V-J features to 10 to 15, which were used in a naive Bayes classifier (R e1071). TCRdb cleaned the public reads at Q25 with fastp, built clones with MiXCR and kept in-frame beta chains. CDR3 protein sequences are deduplicated, and each keeps its most common genes and DNA. The V and J calls here are based on TCRdb, not the publication. The table for this sample lists roughly 170,000 distinct CDR3 sequences; 8% to 9.5% of them were counted only once. Around 20% of the sample is held by the ten biggest clonotypes.

The sequence came from a woman under 30 with Graves' hyperthyroidism that later progressed to Graves' ophthalmopathy. The V gene is TRBV5-5 and the J gene is TRBJ2-1; 11 nucleotides in the junction match TRBD1. Material: blood. The CDR3 in this case is CASSAGQGVNEQFF. The bases are TGTGCCAGCAGCGCGGGACAGGGGGTGAATGAGCAGTTCTTC.